These T cell receptor beta chains were read from a single sample in a study of T cell clones after liver transplantation. Clones were read by immunoSEQ multiplex PCR, and TCRdb kept only the in-frame ones, dropping some. The sample consists of 85,000 to 110,000 clones, 80% to 90% of them appearing once. Sequenced here: CD4+ T cells from blood, sampled around 48 months after liver transplant. The origin of the receptors is a human patient who received a liver transplant. The T cells may come from the graft donor. The conserved cysteine and the conserved F or W are not part of the CDR3 here. A D gene is named only where the DNA matches it firmly.

TRBJ1-1 | TRBV10-3 | TRBD1 | AISGTGIEAF
TRBJ2-7 | TRBV5-1 | TRBD2 | ASSYSGTSGLTRYEQY
TRBJ2-5 | TRBV5-1 | - | ASSLEGTETQY
TRBJ1-4 | TRBV12-5 | - | ASGLRAPTTREKLF
TRBJ1-1 | TRBV15 | - | ATSSPRVTEAF
TRBJ2-5 | TRBV7-3 | TRBD1 | ASSLGQGETQY
TRBJ2-7 | TRBV18 | TRBD2 | ASSTIRAGGSLGSYEQY
TRBJ2-1 | TRBV19 | - | ASSNQGWDEQF
TRBJ1-5 | TRBV5-8 | - | ASSLYTGSYQPQH
TRBJ1-2 | TRBV19 | - | ASSILHGPDPYGYT
TRBJ2-5 | TRBV27 | - | ASSLLGQEETQY
TRBJ2-2 | TRBV14 | TRBD1 | ASSQDRTGPNTGELF
TRBJ2-1 | TRBV2 | - | ASRTTRSSYNEQF
TRBJ2-1 | TRBV5-1 | TRBD2 | ASSLFRGLAADNEQF
TRBJ2-5 | TRBV2 | - | ASGGHGGQETQY
TRBJ2-6 | TRBV19 | - | ASTEVATGGTGANVLT
TRBJ2-3 | TRBV5-4 | - | ASSSGKTDTQY
TRBJ2-7 | TRBV6-5 | - | ASREGSYEQY
TRBJ2-1 | TRBV6-6 | - | ASNRGRANEQF
TRBJ1-1 | TRBV30 | - | AWSVRGGRVNTEAF
TRBJ2-7 | TRBV18 | TRBD2 | ASSPGLAESEQY
TRBJ2-1 | TRBV6-1 | - | ASISGTSYNEQF
TRBJ2-1 | TRBV6-6 | TRBD1 | ASSPGQGKQF
TRBJ1-4 | TRBV5-1 | TRBD1 | ASSSRQGARTNEKLF
TRBJ2-2 | TRBV7-6 | - | ASRRDLRAGELF
TRBJ1-5 | TRBV2 | - | ASSERGGLPQH
TRBJ2-7 | TRBV5-8 | - | ASSSLRHYEQY
TRBJ2-7 | TRBV5-1 | - | ASSSMTPLGEQY
TRBJ1-3 | TRBV19 | - | ASSETAGNTIY
TRBJ2-7 | TRBV2 | - | ATNGVGSYEQY
TRBJ2-3 | TRBV9 | TRBD2 | ASSVSLAGITDTQY
TRBJ1-2 | TRBV6-4 | - | ASSRQWDAYGYT
TRBJ1-2 | TRBV19 | TRBD1 | ASSRDRDYGYT
TRBJ2-7 | TRBV6-1 | - | ASSEVGKYEQY
TRBJ2-1 | TRBV7-3 | TRBD2 | ASSLRTTSGDNNEQF
TRBJ1-1 | TRBV14 | - | ASSQVRRDLREAF
TRBJ2-2 | TRBV6-1 | TRBD1 | ASSVETGGKFELF
TRBJ1-3 | TRBV28 | TRBD1 | ASSLQQGARTGNTIY
TRBJ2-5 | TRBV7-9 | TRBD1 | ASSWGTGQETQY
TRBJ1-4 | TRBV19 | - | ASSPRTTTNEKLF
TRBJ2-1 | TRBV6-1 | - | ASSAMLTENYNEQF
TRBJ2-5 | TRBV7-8 | TRBD2 | ASSPGLAGGGTQY
TRBJ2-7 | TRBV4-2 | - | ASSQQTPPYEQY
TRBJ2-7 | TRBV2 | - | ASTVQLAYEQY
TRBJ1-3 | TRBV6-5 | - | ASSPGHGNTIY
TRBJ2-7 | TRBV18 | - | ASSLRDNSYEQY
TRBJ2-5 | TRBV5-6 | TRBD2 | ASSLERGRETQY
TRBJ1-2 | TRBV4-3 | TRBD1 | ASSQEPRTGGPNGYT
TRBJ1-2 | TRBV28 | - | ASSFRQAFYGYT